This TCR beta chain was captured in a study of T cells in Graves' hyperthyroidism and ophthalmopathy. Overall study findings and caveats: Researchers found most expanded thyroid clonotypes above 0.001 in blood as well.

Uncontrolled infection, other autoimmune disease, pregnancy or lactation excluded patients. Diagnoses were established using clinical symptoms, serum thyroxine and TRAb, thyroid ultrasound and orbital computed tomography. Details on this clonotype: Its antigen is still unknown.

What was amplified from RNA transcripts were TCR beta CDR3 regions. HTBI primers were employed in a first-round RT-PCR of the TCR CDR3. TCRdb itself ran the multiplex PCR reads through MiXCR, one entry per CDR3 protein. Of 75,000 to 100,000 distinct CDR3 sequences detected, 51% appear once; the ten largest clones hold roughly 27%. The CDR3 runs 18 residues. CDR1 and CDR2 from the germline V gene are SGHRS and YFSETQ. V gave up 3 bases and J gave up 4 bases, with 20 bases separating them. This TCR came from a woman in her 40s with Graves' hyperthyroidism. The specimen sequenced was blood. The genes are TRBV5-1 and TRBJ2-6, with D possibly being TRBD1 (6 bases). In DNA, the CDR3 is TGCGCCAGCAGCTCCAATGTGGAACAGGGCGGGGGGGCCAACGTCCTGACTTTC. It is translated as CASSSNVEQGGGANVLTF.